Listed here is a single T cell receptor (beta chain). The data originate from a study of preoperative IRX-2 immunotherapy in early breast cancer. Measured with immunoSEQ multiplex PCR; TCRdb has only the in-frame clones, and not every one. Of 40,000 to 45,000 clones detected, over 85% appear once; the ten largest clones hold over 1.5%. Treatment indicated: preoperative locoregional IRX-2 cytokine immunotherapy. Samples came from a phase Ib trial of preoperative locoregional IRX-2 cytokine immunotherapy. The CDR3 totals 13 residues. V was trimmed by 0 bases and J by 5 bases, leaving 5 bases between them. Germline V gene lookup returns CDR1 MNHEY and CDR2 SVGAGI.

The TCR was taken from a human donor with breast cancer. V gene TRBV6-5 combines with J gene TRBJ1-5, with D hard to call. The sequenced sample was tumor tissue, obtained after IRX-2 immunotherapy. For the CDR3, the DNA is TGTGCCAGCAGTTACTCGAGGTATCAGCCCCAGCATTTT. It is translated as CASSYSRYQPQHF.